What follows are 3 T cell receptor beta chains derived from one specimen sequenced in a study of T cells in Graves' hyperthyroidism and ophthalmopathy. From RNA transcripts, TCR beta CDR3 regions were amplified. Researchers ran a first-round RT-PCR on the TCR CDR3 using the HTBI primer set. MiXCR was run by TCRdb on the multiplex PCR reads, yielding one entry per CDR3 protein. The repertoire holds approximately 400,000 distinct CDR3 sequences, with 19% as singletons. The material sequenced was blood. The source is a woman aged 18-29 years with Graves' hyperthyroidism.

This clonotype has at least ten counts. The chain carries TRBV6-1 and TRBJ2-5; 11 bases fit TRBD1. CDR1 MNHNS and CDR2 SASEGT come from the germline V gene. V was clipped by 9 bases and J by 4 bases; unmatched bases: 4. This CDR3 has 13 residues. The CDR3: CASGQGAGETQYF. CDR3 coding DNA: TGTGCCAGTGGACAGGGGGCCGGAGAGACCCAGTACTTC.

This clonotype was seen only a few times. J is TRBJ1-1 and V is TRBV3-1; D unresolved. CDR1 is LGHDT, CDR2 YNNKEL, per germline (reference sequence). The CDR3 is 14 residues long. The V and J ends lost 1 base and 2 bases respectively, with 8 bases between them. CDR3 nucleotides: TGTGCCAGCAGCCAAGTAAATAGAAACACTGAAGCTTTCTTT. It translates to CASSQVNRNTEAFF.

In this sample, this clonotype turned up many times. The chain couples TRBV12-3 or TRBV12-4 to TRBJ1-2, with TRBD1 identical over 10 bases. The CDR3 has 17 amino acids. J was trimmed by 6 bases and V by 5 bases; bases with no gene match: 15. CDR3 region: CASSRAGGTGELNGYTF. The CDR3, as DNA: TGTGCCAGCAGTAGGGCCGGGGGGACAGGGGAGCTGAATGGCTACACCTTC.